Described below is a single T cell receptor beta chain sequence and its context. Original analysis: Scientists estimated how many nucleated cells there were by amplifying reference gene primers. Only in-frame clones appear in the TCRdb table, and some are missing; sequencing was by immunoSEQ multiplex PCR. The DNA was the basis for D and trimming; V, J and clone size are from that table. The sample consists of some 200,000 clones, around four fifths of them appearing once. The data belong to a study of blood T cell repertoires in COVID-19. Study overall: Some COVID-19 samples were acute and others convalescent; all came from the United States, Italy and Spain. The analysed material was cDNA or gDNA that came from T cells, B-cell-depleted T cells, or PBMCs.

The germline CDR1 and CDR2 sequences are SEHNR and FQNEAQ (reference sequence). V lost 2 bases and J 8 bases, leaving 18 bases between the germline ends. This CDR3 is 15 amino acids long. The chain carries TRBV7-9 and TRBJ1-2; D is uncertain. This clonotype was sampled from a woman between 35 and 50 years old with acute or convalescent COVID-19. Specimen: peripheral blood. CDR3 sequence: CASSLIPSHPGGYTF. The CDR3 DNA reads TGTGCCAGCAGCTTAATTCCCAGCCATCCGGGAGGCTACACCTTC.